These 20 T cell receptor beta chains were sequenced from one sample in a study of STAT5B mutations in CD4+ large granular lymphocyte leukemia. Assay: immunoSEQ multiplex PCR; the TCRdb copy retains only in-frame clones and omits some. Of 37,000 or so clones listed, about 88% are singletons. Input material: CD4+ T cells from blood buffy coats. The receptors shown here come from a human donor in good health.

The chain joins TRBV28 to TRBJ1-6, with 7 bases that match TRBD1. The CDR3 contains 15 residues. Germline lookup yields CDR1 MDHEN and CDR2 SYDVKM. V lost 7 bases and J lost 8; bases outside the gene matches: 11. In DNA, the CDR3 is TGTGCCAGCACCGGTGGGGGGACAGATCATTCACCCCTCCACTTT. Translation gives CASTGGGTDHSPLHF.

The rearrangement uses TRBV5-4 and TRBJ2-5; no reliable D call. The CDR3 covers 13 residues. V was pared by 0 bases and J by 5 bases, with 8 bases between. CDR1 is SGHNT and CDR2 is YYREEE in the germline V gene (reference sequence). The CDR3, as DNA: TGTGCCAGCAGCTTGGGGACCCAGGAGACCCAGTACTTC. The encoded protein is CASSLGTQETQYF.

A few counts support this clone. The V call is TRBV30, the J call TRBJ1-5; 7 nucleotides agree with TRBD1. Germline V gene sequence: CDR1 GTSNPN, CDR2 SVGIG (reference sequence). With 3 bases clipped from V and 4 bases from J, the junction kept 9 bases outside the gene matches. The CDR3 covers 15 residues. This CDR3 reads CAWSATGQLNQPQHF. The CDR3 DNA follows: TGTGCCTGGAGCGCGACGGGACAGTTAAATCAGCCCCAGCATTTT.

This rearrangement joins TRBV27 to TRBJ2-7; tentatively, D is TRBD1 or TRBD2 (5 bases each). CDR3 length: 15 amino acids. The V gene's germline CDR1 is MNHEY and CDR2 SMNVEV (reference sequence). The germline V and J ends were trimmed by 6 bases and 2 bases, with 17 bases remaining between them. CDR3 DNA sequence: TGTGCCAGCAGCAATTACGGGACCACGACCTACGAGCAGTACTTC. This encodes CASSNYGTTTYEQYF.

This sequence joins TRBV29-1 and TRBJ2-7; 9 bases align to TRBD1. CDR1 and CDR2 (germline): SQVTM, ANQGSEA. V dropped 6 bases and J dropped 2; count of bases not matched to a gene: 5. The CDR3 sequence is 13 residues long. CDR3 loop: CSVGTGSTYEQYF. DNA of the CDR3: TGCAGCGTAGGGACAGGGTCAACCTACGAGCAGTACTTC.

V usage is TRBV28 and J usage is TRBJ2-1, with 9 bases that match TRBD1. This CDR3 spans 17 amino acids. CDR1 and CDR2 from the germline V gene are MDHEN and SYDVKM. V shed 4 bases, J shed 6 bases, and the junction held 13 bases outside the gene matches. The CDR3 DNA is TGTGCCAGCAGTTCCTCTCTCGCGGGACAGGGCGGCAATGAGCAGTTCTTC. Protein sequence: CASSSSLAGQGGNEQFF.

The rearrangement joins TRBV7-8 to TRBJ1-5; no firm D call. Deletions cut 2 bases from V and 3 bases from J, with 8 bases between. The CDR3 contains 14 residues. The germline V gene has CDR1 SGHVS and CDR2 FQNEAQ. CDR3: CASSLTGNNQPQHF. The DNA for the CDR3 is TGTGCCAGCAGCTTAACGGGGAACAATCAGCCCCAGCATTTT.

J is TRBJ1-6 and V is TRBV5-1; perhaps TRBD1 as D (5 bases). The CDR3 is made up of 15 amino acids. Trimming removed 0 bases at V and 6 bases at J, with 10 bases between. The germline gives CDR1 SGHRS, CDR2 YFSETQ. CDR3 protein: CASSLVAGTNSPLHF. In nucleotides, the CDR3 is TGCGCCAGCAGCTTGGTTGCTGGGACTAATTCACCCCTCCACTTT.

The V and J genes are TRBV4-1 and TRBJ1-2; 7 bases fit TRBD1. CDR1 and CDR2 (germline): MGHRA, YSYEKL. The CDR3 runs 16 residues. The V segment lost 4 bases and the J segment 4 bases; nucleotides outside the gene matches: 12. Here the CDR3 DNA reads TGCGCCAGCAGCCCTATGGACAGGTACGGCGGCTATGGCTACACCTTC. This translates into CASSPMDRYGGYGYTF.

The rearrangement links TRBV4-1 to TRBJ2-7; a possible D gene is TRBD1 (5 bases). CDR3 length: 13 residues. V lost 1 base to trimming and J lost 4 bases, with 8 bases between them. Germline V gives CDR1 MGHRA, CDR2 YSYEKL. The CDR3 bases are TGCGCCAGCAGCCAAGGGCCAGGGTACGAGCAGTACTTC. Encoded protein: CASSQGPGYEQYF.

The chain employs TRBV6-1 and TRBJ1-1; D not resolved. Trimming cost V 6 bases and J 0 bases, with 14 bases left between them. This CDR3 contains 15 residues. Germline V CDR1 and CDR2: MNHNS, SASEGT. CDR3 in DNA: TGTGCCAGCAGGTACACCCCAGGAATGAACACTGAAGCTTTCTTT. Encoded protein: CASRYTPGMNTEAFF.

V is TRBV5-4 and J is TRBJ1-3, with unresolved D. CDR1 and CDR2 (germline): SGHNT, YYREEE (reference sequence). Trimming removed 4 bases from V and 4 bases from J, with 12 bases in between. CDR3 length: 14 residues. The DNA for the CDR3 is TGTGCCAGCAGCCCCTGGGCAGGAGGAAACACCATATATTTT. It codes for CASSPWAGGNTIYF.

The chain has TRBV5-4 and TRBJ1-3, with D perhaps TRBD1 (6 bases). CDR1 is SGHNT, CDR2 YYREEE, per germline (reference sequence). Trimming shortened V by 4 bases and J by 1 base, and 9 bases separated the two germline ends. The CDR3 contains 14 residues. In DNA form, the CDR3 reads TGTGCCAGCAGCGATCAGGGGTCTGGAAACACCATATATTTT. Translating it yields CASSDQGSGNTIYF.

The rearrangement uses TRBV11-2 and TRBJ1-4, with D possibly TRBD1 on 5 matching bases. The V end lost 10 bases, the J end lost 8 bases, and 17 bases lay between the germline ends. The CDR3 has 13 amino acids. Germline V gene lookup returns CDR1 SGHAT and CDR2 FQNNGV. The CDR3 sequence: CATQLGEGEKLFF. CDR3 DNA: TGTGCCACCCAATTGGGGGAGGGGGAAAAACTGTTTTTT.

The chain uses TRBV7-2 and TRBJ1-6, with D hard to call. The CDR3 contains 14 residues. Germline V lookup: CDR1 SGHTA, CDR2 FQGNSA. Between the trimmed V and J ends, which lost 5 bases and 5 bases, there was a span of 10 bases. CDR3 coding DNA: TGTGCCAGCAGCATGGGCTCAAATAATTCACCCCTCCACTTT. It specifies CASSMGSNNSPLHF. The entire variable domain, with the rest obtained from reference TRBV7-2 and TRBJ1-6, is as follows: GAGVSQSPSNKVTEKGKDVELRCDPISGHTALYWYRQSLGQGLEFLIYFQGNSAPDKSGLPSDRFSAERTGGSVSTLTIQRTQQEDSAVYLCASSMGSNNSPLHFGNGTRLTVT.

DNA of the CDR3: TGTGCCAGCAGTGATAGCAATCAGCCCCAGCATTTT. Its protein is CASSDSNQPQHF. The genes are TRBV27 and TRBJ1-5, with D hard to call. Trimming took off 5 bases at V and 0 bases at J, with 2 bases between the two ends. This CDR3 region has 12 residues. Germline-derived CDR1 and CDR2 are MNHEY and SMNVEV (reference sequence).

This clone was detected a few times. The rearrangement uses TRBV18 and TRBJ1-5; D is uncertain. V lost 5 bases, J lost 3 bases, and 20 bases lay in between. CDR1 and CDR2 (germline): KGHSH, LQKENI. CDR3 length: 17 residues. CDR3 region: CASSFTRYGGTNQPQHF. CDR3 nucleotides: TGTGCCAGCTCATTCACCCGGTACGGAGGCACCAATCAGCCCCAGCATTTT.

The chain uses TRBV5-3 and TRBJ2-3, with D maybe TRBD2 (6 bases). TRBV5-3 is noted as an ORF with a role that remains uncertain. This CDR3 spans 14 amino acids. Trimming stripped 2 bases from V and 4 bases from J, with 11 bases between. The CDR3: CARSFLPGADTQYF. CDR3 DNA sequence: TGTGCCAGAAGCTTCCTTCCGGGGGCAGATACGCAGTATTTT.

This sequence joins TRBV5-1 and TRBJ1-6; 9 nucleotides line up with TRBD1. Germline loops: CDR1 SGHRS, CDR2 YFSETQ. This CDR3 is built from 18 residues. V was pared by 4 bases and J by 1 base, with 9 bases of the junction left unmatched. The CDR3 DNA reads TGCGCCAGCAGCCTAGGACAGGGGACTGTATCCTATAATTCACCCCTCCACTTT. Translation: CASSLGQGTVSYNSPLHF. Together with reference TRBV5-1 and TRBJ1-6, the CDR3 gives the full variable domain: KAGVTQTPRYLIKTRGQQVTLSCSPISGHRSVSWYQQTPGQGLQFLFEYFSETQRNKGNFPGRFSGRQFSNSRSEMNVSTLELGDSALYLCASSLGQGTVSYNSPLHFGNGTRLTVT.

The rearrangement joins TRBV12-5 to TRBJ2-2, with 7 bases lining up with TRBD1. CDR3 size: 14 residues. Germline V CDR1 and CDR2: LGHNT, FRNRAP. Trimming cost V 4 bases and J 4 bases; bases outside gene matches: 3. CDR3 sequence (DNA): TGTGCTAGTGGTTCGACAGGGTTCACCGGGGAGCTGTTTTTT. It is translated as CASGSTGFTGELFF.